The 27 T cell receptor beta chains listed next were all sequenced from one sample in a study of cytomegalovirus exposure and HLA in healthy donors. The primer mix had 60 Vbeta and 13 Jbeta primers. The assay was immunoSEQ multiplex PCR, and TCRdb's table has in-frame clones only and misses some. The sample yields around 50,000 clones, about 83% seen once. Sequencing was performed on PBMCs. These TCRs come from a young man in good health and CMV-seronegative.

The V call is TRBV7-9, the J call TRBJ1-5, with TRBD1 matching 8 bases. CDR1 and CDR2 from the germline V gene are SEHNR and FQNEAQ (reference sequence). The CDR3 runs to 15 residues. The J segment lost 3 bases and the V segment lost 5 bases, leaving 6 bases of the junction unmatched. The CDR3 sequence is CASSPGQAPNQPQHF. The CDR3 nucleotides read TGTGCCAGCAGCCCGGGACAGGCCCCCAATCAGCCCCAGCATTTT.

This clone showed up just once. DNA of the CDR3: TGTGCCAGCAGTCGGGACAGGGGAATGGGTCGCTACACCTTC. It yields the protein CASSRDRGMGRYTF. This chain connects TRBV28 to TRBJ1-2; 10 bases align to TRBD1. CDR3 size: 14 residues. Germline lookup yields CDR1 MDHEN and CDR2 SYDVKM. V lost 5 bases, J lost 9 bases, and 9 bases stayed unmatched.

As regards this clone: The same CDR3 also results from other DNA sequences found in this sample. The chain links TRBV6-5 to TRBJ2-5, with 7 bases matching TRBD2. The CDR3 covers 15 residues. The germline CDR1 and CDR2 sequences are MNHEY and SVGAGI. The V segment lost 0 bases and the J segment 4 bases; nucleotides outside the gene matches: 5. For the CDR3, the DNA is TGTGCCAGCAGTTACTCAAGCGGGGTTGGAGAGACCCAGTACTTC. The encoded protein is CASSYSSGVGETQYF.

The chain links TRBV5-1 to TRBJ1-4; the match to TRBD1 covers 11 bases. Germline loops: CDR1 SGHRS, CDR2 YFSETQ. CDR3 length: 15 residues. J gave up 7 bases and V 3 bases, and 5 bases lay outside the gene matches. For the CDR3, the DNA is TGCGCCAGCAGCTCCTTCGGGACAGGGGGTGAAAAACTGTTTTTT. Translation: CASSSFGTGGEKLFF.

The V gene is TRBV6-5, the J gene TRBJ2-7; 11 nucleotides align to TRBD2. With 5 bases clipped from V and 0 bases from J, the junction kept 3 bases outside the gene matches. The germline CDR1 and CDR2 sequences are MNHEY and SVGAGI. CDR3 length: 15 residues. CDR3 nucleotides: TGTGCCAGCAGTCAGACTAGCGGGGCCTCCTACGAGCAGTACTTC. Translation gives CASSQTSGASYEQYF.

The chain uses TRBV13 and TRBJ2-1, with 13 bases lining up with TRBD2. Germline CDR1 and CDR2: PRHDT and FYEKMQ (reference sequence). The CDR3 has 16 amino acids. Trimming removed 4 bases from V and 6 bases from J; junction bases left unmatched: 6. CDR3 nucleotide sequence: TGTGCCAGCAGCTCGTCCGGGACTAGCGGGGTCAATGAGCAGTTCTTC. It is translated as CASSSSGTSGVNEQFF.

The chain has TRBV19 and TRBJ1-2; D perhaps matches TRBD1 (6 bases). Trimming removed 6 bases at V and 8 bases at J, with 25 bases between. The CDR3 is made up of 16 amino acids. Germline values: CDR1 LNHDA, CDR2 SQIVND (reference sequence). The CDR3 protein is CASSPTPQGKREGYTF. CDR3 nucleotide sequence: TGTGCCAGTAGCCCCACCCCGCAGGGGAAGAGAGAGGGCTACACCTTC.

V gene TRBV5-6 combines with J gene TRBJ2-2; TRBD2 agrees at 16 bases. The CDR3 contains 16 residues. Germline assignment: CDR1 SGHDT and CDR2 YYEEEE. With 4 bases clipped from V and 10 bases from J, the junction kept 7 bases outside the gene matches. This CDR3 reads CASSPGLAGGLAELFF. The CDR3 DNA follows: TGTGCCAGCAGCCCGGGACTAGCGGGAGGGCTTGCGGAGCTGTTTTTT.

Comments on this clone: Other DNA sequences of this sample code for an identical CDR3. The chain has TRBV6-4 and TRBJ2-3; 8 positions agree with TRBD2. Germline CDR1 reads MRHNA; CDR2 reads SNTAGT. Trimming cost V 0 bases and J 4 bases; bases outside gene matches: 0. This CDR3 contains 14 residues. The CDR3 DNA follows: TGTGCCAGCAGTGACTCCGGGGGGGCAGATACGCAGTATTTT. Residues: CASSDSGGADTQYF.

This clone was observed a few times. The CDR3: CAWKAYSGKQETQYF. CDR3 DNA: TGTGCCTGGAAAGCGTATAGCGGGAAGCAAGAGACCCAGTACTTC. The chain combines TRBV30 with TRBJ2-5; 8 nucleotides line up with TRBD2. The CDR3 is 15 amino acids. Germline V gives CDR1 GTSNPN, CDR2 SVGIG (reference sequence). The V segment lost 4 bases and the J segment 2 bases; nucleotides outside the gene matches: 9.

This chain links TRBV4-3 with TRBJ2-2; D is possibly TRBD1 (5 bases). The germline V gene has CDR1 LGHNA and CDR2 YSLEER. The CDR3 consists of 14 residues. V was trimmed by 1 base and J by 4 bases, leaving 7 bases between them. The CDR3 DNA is TGCGCCAGCAGCCAAGGACAGACCACCGGGGAGCTGTTTTTT. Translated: CASSQGQTTGELFF.

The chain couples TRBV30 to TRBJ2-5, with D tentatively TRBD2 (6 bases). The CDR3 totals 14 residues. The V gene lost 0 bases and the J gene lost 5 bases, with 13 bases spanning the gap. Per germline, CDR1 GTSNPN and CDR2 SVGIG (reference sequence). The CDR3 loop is CAWSVGGAGETQYF. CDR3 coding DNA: TGTGCCTGGAGTGTTGGAGGGGCGGGGGAGACCCAGTACTTC.

The CDR3 sequence is CASSKGVRGPYNEQFF. CDR3 sequence (DNA): TGTGCCAGCAGCAAAGGGGTAAGGGGGCCCTACAATGAGCAGTTCTTC. The chain links TRBV21-1 to TRBJ2-1; the table's TRBD1 call for D was not verified on the DNA. TRBV21-1 is designated a pseudogene. This CDR3 is 16 amino acids long.

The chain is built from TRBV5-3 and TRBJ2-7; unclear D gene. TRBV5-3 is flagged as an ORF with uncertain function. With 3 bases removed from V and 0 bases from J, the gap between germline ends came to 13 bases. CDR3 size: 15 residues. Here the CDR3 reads CARSCIQKSSYEQYF. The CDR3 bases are TGTGCCAGAAGCTGTATTCAAAAGAGCTCCTACGAGCAGTACTTC.

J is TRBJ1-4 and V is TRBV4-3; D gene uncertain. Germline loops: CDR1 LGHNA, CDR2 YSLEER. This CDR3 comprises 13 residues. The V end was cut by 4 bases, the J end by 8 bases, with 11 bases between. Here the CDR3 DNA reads TGCGCCAGCAGCCTTGTCAACGGGGAAAAACTGTTTTTT. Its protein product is CASSLVNGEKLFF.

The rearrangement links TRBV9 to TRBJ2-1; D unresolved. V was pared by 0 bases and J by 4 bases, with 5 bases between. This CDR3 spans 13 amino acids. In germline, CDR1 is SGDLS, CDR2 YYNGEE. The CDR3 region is CASSVGIYNEQFF. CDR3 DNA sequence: TGTGCCAGCAGCGTAGGTATTTACAATGAGCAGTTCTTC. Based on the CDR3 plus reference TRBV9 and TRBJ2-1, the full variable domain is DSGVTQTPKHLITATGQRVTLRCSPRSGDLSVYWYQQSLDQGLQFLIQYYNGEERAKGNILERFSAQQFPDLHSELNLSSLELGDSALYFCASSVGIYNEQFFGPGTRLTVL.

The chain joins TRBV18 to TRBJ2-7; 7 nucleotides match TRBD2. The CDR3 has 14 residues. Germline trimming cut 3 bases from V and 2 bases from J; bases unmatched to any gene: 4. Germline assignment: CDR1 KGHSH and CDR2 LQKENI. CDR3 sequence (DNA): TGTGCCAGCTCACCGGGAGCGGGGACCTACGAGCAGTACTTC. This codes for CASSPGAGTYEQYF.

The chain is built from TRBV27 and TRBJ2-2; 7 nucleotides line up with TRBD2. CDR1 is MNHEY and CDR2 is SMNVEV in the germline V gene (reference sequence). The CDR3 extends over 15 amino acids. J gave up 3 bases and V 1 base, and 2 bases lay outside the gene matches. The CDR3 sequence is CASSLWGGYTGELFF. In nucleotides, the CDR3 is TGTGCCAGCAGTTTATGGGGGGGATACACCGGGGAGCTGTTTTTT.

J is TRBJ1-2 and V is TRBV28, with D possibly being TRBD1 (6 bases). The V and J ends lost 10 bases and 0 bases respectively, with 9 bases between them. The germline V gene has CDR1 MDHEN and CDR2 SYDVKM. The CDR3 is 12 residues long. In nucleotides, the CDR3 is TGTGCCACCCAGGGGACTAACTATGGCTACACCTTC. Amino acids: CATQGTNYGYTF.

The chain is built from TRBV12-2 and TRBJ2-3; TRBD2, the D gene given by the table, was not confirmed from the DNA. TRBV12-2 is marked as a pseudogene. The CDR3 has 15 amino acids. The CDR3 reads CASRSFLADTDTQYF. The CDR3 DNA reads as TGTGCAAGTCGCTCGTTTCTAGCGGACACAGATACGCAGTATTTT.

DNA of the CDR3: TGTGCCAGCTCACCAGTCGGGACAGGGGGCTCCTACGAGCAGTACTTC. It specifies CASSPVGTGGSYEQYF. The genes are TRBV18 and TRBJ2-7; TRBD1 aligns across 11 bases. Germline V CDR1 and CDR2: KGHSH, LQKENI. This CDR3 has 16 amino acids. Trimming at V came to 2 bases and at J to 0 bases, leaving 3 bases not matched to a gene.

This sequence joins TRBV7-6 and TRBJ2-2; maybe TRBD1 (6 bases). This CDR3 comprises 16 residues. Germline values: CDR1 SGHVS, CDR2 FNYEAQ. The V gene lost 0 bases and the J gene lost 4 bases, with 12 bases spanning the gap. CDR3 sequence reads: CASSLATGSGTGELFF. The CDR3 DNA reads TGTGCCAGCAGCTTAGCTACAGGGTCGGGCACCGGGGAGCTGTTTTTT.

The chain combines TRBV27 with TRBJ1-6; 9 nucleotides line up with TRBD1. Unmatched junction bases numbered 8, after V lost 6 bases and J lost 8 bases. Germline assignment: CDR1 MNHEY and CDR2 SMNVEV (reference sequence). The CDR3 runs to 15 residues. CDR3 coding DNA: TGTGCCAGCAGGCTGACAGGGGGATCGGATTCACCCCTCCACTTT. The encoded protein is CASRLTGGSDSPLHF.

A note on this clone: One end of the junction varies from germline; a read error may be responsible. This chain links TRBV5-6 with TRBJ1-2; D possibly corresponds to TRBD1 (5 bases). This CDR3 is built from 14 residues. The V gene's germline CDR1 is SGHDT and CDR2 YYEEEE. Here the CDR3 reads CASSLWGITGFPHF. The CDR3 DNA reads TGTGCCAGCAGCCTTTGGGGAATAACAGGCTTCCCCCACTTC.

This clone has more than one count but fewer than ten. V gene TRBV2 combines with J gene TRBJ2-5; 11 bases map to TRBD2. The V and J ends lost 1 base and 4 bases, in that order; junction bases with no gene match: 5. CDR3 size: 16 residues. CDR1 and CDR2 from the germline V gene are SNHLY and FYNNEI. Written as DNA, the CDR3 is TGTGCCAGCAGTGAAGTTCGACTAGCGGGGTTAGAGACCCAGTACTTC. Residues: CASSEVRLAGLETQYF.

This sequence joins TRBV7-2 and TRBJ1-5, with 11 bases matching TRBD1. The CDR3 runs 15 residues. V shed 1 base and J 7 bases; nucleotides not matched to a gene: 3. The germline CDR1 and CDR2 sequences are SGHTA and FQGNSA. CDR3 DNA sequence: TGTGCCAGCAGCTTAGGGACAGGGGGCTGGCAGCCCCAGCATTTT. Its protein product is CASSLGTGGWQPQHF.

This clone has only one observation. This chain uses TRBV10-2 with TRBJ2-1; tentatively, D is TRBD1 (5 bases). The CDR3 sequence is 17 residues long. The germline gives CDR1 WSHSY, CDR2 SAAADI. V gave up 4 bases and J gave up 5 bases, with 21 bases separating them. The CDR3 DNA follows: TGCGCCAGCAGTGGAAGGGTATCACCACAAGGGGACAATGAGCAGTTCTTC. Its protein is CASSGRVSPQGDNEQFF.